The 13 T cell receptor beta chains given below trace back to one sample, sequenced in a study of blood T cell repertoires in COVID-19. Here immunoSEQ multiplex PCR was the method, and the copy in TCRdb shows in-frame clones only, minus some. The table lists some 490,000 clones, 75% to 90% of them singletons, with 8.3% in the top ten. What was sequenced was PBMCs or T cells enriched from blood (not recorded which). Every receptor here comes from a woman aged 55-70 years who had recovered from COVID-19.

The gene calls are TRBV5-4 and TRBJ2-7, with TRBD1 matching 7 bases. J lost 3 bases, V lost 3 bases, and 3 bases had no gene match. This CDR3 has 13 amino acids. Germline CDR1 and CDR2: SGHNT and YYREEE (reference sequence). CDR3 nucleotide sequence: TGTGCCAGCAGCTCAAACAGGGGCTACGAGCAGTACTTC. Its translation is CASSSNRGYEQYF.

The chain employs TRBV4-1 and TRBJ1-1, with TRBD1 matching over 9 bases. Germline loops: CDR1 MGHRA, CDR2 YSYEKL. J gave up 3 bases and V 0 bases, and 2 bases lay outside the gene matches. The CDR3 is 15 amino acids. CDR3 DNA sequence: TGCGCCAGCAGCCAAGATTGGACAGGGGACACTGAAGCTTTCTTT. This translates into CASSQDWTGDTEAFF.

The genes are TRBV5-1 and TRBJ2-1; 8 bases are a match to TRBD2. From germline, CDR1 is SGHRS and CDR2 YFSETQ. This CDR3 is 16 amino acids long. The V segment lost 0 bases and the J segment 6 bases; nucleotides outside the gene matches: 8. The CDR3 region has the DNA TGCGCCAGCAGCTTGGTGTCGGGGGGGGCCCCCAATGAGCAGTTCTTC. Its protein product is CASSLVSGGAPNEQFF.

V gene TRBV6-5 combines with J gene TRBJ1-1; perhaps TRBD1 as D (5 bases). This CDR3 is 15 amino acids long. Germline V gene data show CDR1 as MNHEY and CDR2 as SVGAGI. The germline V and J ends were trimmed by 7 bases and 1 base, with 16 bases remaining between them. CDR3 region: CASTYGGKGNTEAFF. The DNA of the CDR3 is TGTGCCAGCACCTATGGGGGGAAAGGGAACACTGAAGCTTTCTTT.

The rearrangement uses TRBV2 and TRBJ2-3; 10 positions match TRBD2. V lost 5 bases, J lost 3 bases, and 5 bases stayed unmatched. The CDR3 is made up of 15 amino acids. CDR1 SNHLY and CDR2 FYNNEI come from the germline V gene. CDR3 nucleotide sequence: TGTGCCAGCAGTCCCCTAGCGGGGGTTACAGATACGCAGTATTTT. Translated, it gives CASSPLAGVTDTQYF.

The chain uses TRBV5-1 and TRBJ1-2, with a weak D call TRBD1 (5 bases). The CDR3 sequence is 13 residues long. Germline V gene sequence: CDR1 SGHRS, CDR2 YFSETQ. V shed 2 bases and J shed 8 bases, with 13 bases lying between them. The CDR3 DNA follows: TGCGCCAGCAGCTTACAGGTCGCCGGGGGCTACACCTTC. Translation gives CASSLQVAGGYTF.

The rearrangement joins TRBV19 to TRBJ1-1, with 7 nucleotides matching TRBD1. The CDR3 extends over 14 amino acids. Germline CDR1 is LNHDA and CDR2 is SQIVND (reference sequence). J lost 5 bases, V lost 7 bases, and 10 bases had no gene match. CDR3 loop: CASIPEGGRTEAFF. DNA for the CDR3: TGTGCCAGTATCCCCGAAGGGGGCAGGACTGAAGCTTTCTTT.

The chain is built from TRBV7-8 and TRBJ2-7, with D perhaps TRBD1 (5 bases). This CDR3 has 15 residues. Per the germline V gene, CDR1 is SGHVS and CDR2 is FQNEAQ. V was pared by 4 bases and J by 3 bases, with 16 bases between. CDR3 sequence: CASSSAPKGDYEQYF. In DNA, the CDR3 is TGTGCCAGCAGCTCGGCTCCGAAAGGGGACTACGAGCAGTACTTC.

On this clone itself: Other DNA sequences in the same sample also yield this CDR3. This chain links TRBV2 with TRBJ2-7; a possible D gene is TRBD2 (5 bases). This CDR3 contains 12 residues. The germline V gene has CDR1 SNHLY and CDR2 FYNNEI. V was shortened by 5 bases and J by 0 bases, with 5 bases between the two germline ends. In DNA, the CDR3 is TGTGCCAGCAGTCGGGACTCCTACGAGCAGTACGTC. It encodes CASSRDSYEQYV.

V usage is TRBV10-2 and J usage is TRBJ2-2, with TRBD2 matching 11 bases. The CDR3 is 14 residues long. V trimming: 4 bases; J trimming: 7 bases; junction bases outside the gene matches: 2. Looked up from germline, CDR1 is WSHSY and CDR2 is SAAADI. The chain's CDR3 is CASSATSGVGELFF. CDR3 coding DNA: TGCGCCAGCAGTGCGACTAGCGGGGTCGGGGAGCTGTTTTTT.

The V and J genes are TRBV20-1 and TRBJ2-5, with D perhaps TRBD2 (6 bases). Looked up from germline, CDR1 is DFQATT and CDR2 is SNEGSKA (reference sequence). V was trimmed by 3 bases and J by 5 bases, leaving 13 bases between them. The CDR3 contains 13 residues. CDR3 in amino acids: CSASPSVAETQYF. CDR3 nucleotides: TGCAGTGCTAGTCCTAGCGTGGCGGAGACCCAGTACTTC.

This clone was observed a few times. The chain links TRBV5-5 to TRBJ1-5; tentatively, D is TRBD1 (5 bases). This CDR3 has 16 amino acids. The germline CDR1 and CDR2 sequences are SGHKS and YYEKEE (reference sequence). V dropped 4 bases and J dropped 0 bases, with 14 bases sitting between them. CDR3 coding DNA: TGTGCCAGCAGCACAGGAAACCTGGATAGCAATCAGCCCCAGCATTTT. Its protein product is CASSTGNLDSNQPQHF.

The DNA for the CDR3 is TGTGCCAGTAGTGGAGGCTACACTGAAGCTTTCTTT. Translated, it gives CASSGGYTEAFF. The chain combines TRBV19 with TRBJ1-1; D call uncertain. Trimming removed 5 bases at V and 3 bases at J, with 7 bases between. The CDR3 length is 12 residues. Germline V gene data show CDR1 as LNHDA and CDR2 as SQIVND (reference sequence).